The 29 T cell receptor beta chains given below trace back to one sample, sequenced in a study of blood T cells in healthy people across ages. The use of a sample-barcoded 5' primer and a J-beta primer mix characterized a second PCR of about 7 to 12 cycles. TCRdb processed the 5' RACE reads anew with MiXCR; each CDR3 protein has one entry. The data show approximately 1,000,000 distinct CDR3 sequences, under 40% seen once. Sequenced: blood. The receptors stem from a young man in good health.

This clonotype showed up just a few times. The chain combines TRBV29-1 with TRBJ1-1; D gene unclear. This CDR3 comprises 12 residues. The V end lost 5 bases, the J end lost 5 bases, and 12 bases lay between the germline ends. CDR1 is SQVTM and CDR2 is ANQGSEA in the germline V gene. CDR3 amino acids: CSVFSSDTEAFF. The CDR3 DNA follows: TGCAGCGTTTTTTCTTCGGATACTGAAGCTTTCTTT.

The chain joins TRBV2 to TRBJ2-3, with 7 nucleotides matching TRBD2. Germline V gives CDR1 SNHLY, CDR2 FYNNEI. After removal of 7 bases from V and 0 bases from J, the junction contained 10 bases not matched to a gene. This CDR3 has 16 amino acids. The CDR3 region has the DNA TGTGCCAGCATTGCGGGGGAAAGGATTAGCACAGATACGCAGTATTTT. Its protein is CASIAGERISTDTQYF.

The rearrangement joins TRBV12-3 or TRBV12-4 to TRBJ2-3, with TRBD2 matching over 7 bases. V shed 2 bases, J shed 3 bases, and the junction held 8 bases outside the gene matches. This CDR3 comprises 16 residues. DNA of the CDR3: TGTGCCAGCAGTTTATACGGGCGGCGGGGGACAGATACGCAGTATTTT. This translates into CASSLYGRRGTDTQYF.

This clonotype was picked up many times. The chain links TRBV29-1 to TRBJ1-5; possible D gene TRBD1, 5 bases. The germline CDR1 and CDR2 sequences are SQVTM and ANQGSEA. Trimming removed 1 base at V and 4 bases at J, with 14 bases between. The CDR3 has 15 amino acids. In DNA form, the CDR3 reads TGCAGCGTTGAAGTGGGACCAAAGATGAATCAGCCCCAGCATTTT. Its translation: CSVEVGPKMNQPQHF.

The rearrangement uses TRBV20-1 and TRBJ2-2; no definite D call. V lost 0 bases, J lost 7 bases, and 6 bases lay in between. This CDR3 spans 12 amino acids. Germline lookup yields CDR1 DFQATT and CDR2 SNEGSKA (reference sequence). The CDR3 is CSARDVGGELFF. The CDR3 region has the DNA TGCAGTGCTAGAGATGTCGGCGGGGAGCTGTTTTTT.

The chain is built from TRBV6-1 and TRBJ2-1; 11 nucleotides agree with TRBD1. Per germline, CDR1 MNHNS and CDR2 SASEGT. The V gene end was trimmed by 5 bases and the J gene end by 8 bases; junction bases not matched to a gene: 8. The CDR3 runs 15 residues. As DNA, the CDR3 is TGTGCCAGCAGTTTAGGACAGGGGGCTTTGCATGAGCAGTTCTTC. This codes for CASSLGQGALHEQFF.

The gene calls are TRBV29-1 and TRBJ1-2; a possible D gene is TRBD1 (6 bases). The CDR3 length is 11 residues. Germline CDR1 reads SQVTM; CDR2 reads ANQGSEA. The V and J ends lost 6 bases and 6 bases respectively, with 11 bases between them. The CDR3 loop is CSVPGQNGYTF. The CDR3 region has the DNA TGCAGCGTCCCCGGACAGAATGGCTACACCTTC.

Comment on this clonotype: A much larger clone differs from this one at a single base, so this may be a read error. This chain links TRBV12-3 or TRBV12-4 with TRBJ2-1; 8 nucleotides line up with TRBD1. With V trimmed by 6 bases and J by 10 bases, 8 bases remained unmatched. The CDR3 spans 13 residues. The chain's CDR3 is CASSQDRAYEQFF. In nucleotides, the CDR3 is TGTGCCAGCAGCCAGGACAGGGCCTACGAGCAGTTCTTC.

This clonotype was seen only a few times. The rearrangement joins TRBV21-1 to TRBJ1-2. TRBV21-1 is annotated as a pseudogene. The CDR3 sequence is 17 residues long. DNA of the CDR3: TGTGCCAGCAGCAAAGCGAGACGAAACCAAGGAAACTATGGCTACACCTTC. It encodes CASSKARRNQGNYGYTF.

This clonotype was counted once. The gene calls are TRBV7-2 and TRBJ2-3, with D unresolved. The germline CDR1 and CDR2 sequences are SGHTA and FQGNSA. The CDR3 runs to 15 residues. Trimming pared 6 bases from V and 0 bases from J, leaving 13 bases between. The CDR3 here is CASSSAPTSTDTQYF. CDR3 nucleotide sequence: TGTGCCAGCAGTTCCGCCCCGACTAGCACAGATACGCAGTATTTT.

This chain links TRBV6-6 with TRBJ1-5; 9 bases align to TRBD1. The V segment lost 6 bases and the J segment 5 bases; nucleotides outside the gene matches: 11. The CDR3 loop spans 16 amino acids. CDR1 and CDR2 from the germline V gene are MNHNY and SVGAGI (reference sequence). CDR3 region: CASSPASDRGDQPQHF. In nucleotides, the CDR3 is TGTGCCAGCAGCCCCGCATCGGACAGGGGCGATCAGCCCCAGCATTTT.

The chain combines TRBV4-1 with TRBJ1-2; D gene ambiguous. The CDR3 has 15 residues. V lost 0 bases to trimming and J lost 3 bases, with 11 bases between them. Germline V gene lookup returns CDR1 MGHRA and CDR2 YSYEKL. The CDR3 sequence is CASSQDRRVDYGYTF. The CDR3 region has the DNA TGCGCCAGCAGCCAAGACCGGAGGGTCGACTATGGCTACACCTTC.

V and J are TRBV20-1 and TRBJ2-5; 11 nucleotides match TRBD2. CDR1 and CDR2 from the germline V gene are DFQATT and SNEGSKA (reference sequence). Trimming at V came to 1 base and at J to 0 bases, leaving 4 bases not matched to a gene. This CDR3 contains 16 residues. The CDR3 sequence: CSARGLAGMYQETQYF. In DNA form, the CDR3 reads TGCAGTGCTAGAGGACTAGCGGGGATGTACCAAGAGACCCAGTACTTC.

The chain uses TRBV7-9 and TRBJ1-1; D not resolved. CDR3 length: 13 residues. The germline V gene encodes CDR1 SEHNR and CDR2 FQNEAQ (reference sequence). Between the trimmed V and J ends, which lost 1 base and 9 bases, there was a span of 12 bases. CDR3 amino acids: CASSLGEAIKAFF. CDR3 DNA: TGTGCCAGCAGCTTAGGGGAGGCAATTAAAGCTTTCTTT.

This rearrangement joins TRBV6-5 to TRBJ1-6; D is ambiguous. Germline V gene sequence: CDR1 MNHEY, CDR2 SVGAGI. Trimming took 6 bases from V and 0 from J, leaving 12 bases between them. The CDR3 consists of 16 residues. In DNA, the CDR3 is TGTGCCAGCAGGCCCACTTTGAGCTCCTATAATTCACCCCTCCACTTT. It yields the protein CASRPTLSSYNSPLHF.

The V call is TRBV6-5, the J call TRBJ2-1; perhaps TRBD1 as D (6 bases). Germline assignment: CDR1 MNHEY and CDR2 SVGAGI. CDR3 length: 13 amino acids. Between the trimmed V and J ends, which lost 6 bases and 9 bases, there was a span of 15 bases. The CDR3 reads CASSPGDNSEQFF. In nucleotides, the CDR3 is TGTGCCAGCAGCCCAGGGGACAACAGTGAGCAGTTCTTC.

This clonotype turned up a few times. This chain joins TRBV6-6 and TRBJ1-2; tentatively, D is TRBD1 (5 bases). The CDR3 consists of 16 residues. V shed 5 bases and J shed 1 base, with 17 bases lying between them. Germline CDR1 and CDR2: MNHNY and SVGAGI (reference sequence). The chain's CDR3 is CASSNQSGTHNYGYTF. CDR3 DNA sequence: TGTGCCAGCAGTAACCAATCCGGGACCCATAACTATGGCTACACCTTC.

The chain couples TRBV7-2 to TRBJ1-2, with D uncertain. Germline CDR1 reads SGHTA; CDR2 reads FQGNSA. There are 13 residues in the CDR3. Trimming removed 0 bases at V and 6 bases at J, with 8 bases between. The DNA of the CDR3 is TGTGCCAGCAGCTTAGCCTCAGCTCATGGCTACACCTTC. This encodes CASSLASAHGYTF.

V usage is TRBV7-2 and J usage is TRBJ1-5; weak D call: TRBD1 (6 bases). V gave up 6 bases and J gave up 6 bases, with 12 bases separating them. The CDR3 runs to 13 residues. Germline loops: CDR1 SGHTA, CDR2 FQGNSA. The CDR3 reads CASSYWGAQPQHF. DNA for the CDR3: TGTGCCAGCAGTTACTGGGGGGCTCAGCCCCAGCATTTT.

This clonotype was found a few times. The rearrangement uses TRBV6-5 and TRBJ2-1; 7 nucleotides align to TRBD1. V trimming: 6 bases; J trimming: 5 bases; junction bases outside the gene matches: 7. The CDR3 contains 14 residues. The V gene's germline CDR1 is MNHEY and CDR2 SVGAGI. Here the CDR3 reads CASRSGTVNNEQFF. The CDR3 DNA follows: TGTGCCAGCAGATCGGGGACAGTAAACAATGAGCAGTTCTTC.

The J gene is TRBJ2-5, the V gene TRBV6-1; D may be TRBD2 (6 bases). From germline, CDR1 is MNHNS and CDR2 SASEGT. The V end was cut by 7 bases, the J end by 11 bases, with 26 bases between. This CDR3 contains 15 residues. In DNA, the CDR3 is TGTGCCAGCACCGGAGAGGAGGGGACCTACAATGAGCAGTACTTC. Amino acid sequence: CASTGEEGTYNEQYF.

Of note for this clonotype: An end of the junction does not agree with germline; a read error may underlie this. The gene calls are TRBV10-3 and TRBJ1-1; D uncertain. Per the germline V gene, CDR1 is ENHRY and CDR2 is SYGVKD. The CDR3 spans 14 residues. In DNA form, the CDR3 reads TGCGCCATCAGAGCGGATACTTGGAACACTGAAGCTTTCTTT. This sequence encodes CAIRADTWNTEAFF.

The CDR3 DNA reads TGCGCCAGCAGCCGCTCATGGGTTGGGGCAACTAATGAAAAACTGTTTTTT. Its protein is CASSRSWVGATNEKLFF. The chain couples TRBV4-3 to TRBJ1-4; D gene uncertain. Germline loops: CDR1 LGHNA, CDR2 YSLEER. The CDR3 runs 17 residues. Trimming took off 4 bases at V and 0 bases at J, with 15 bases between the two ends.

Points on this clonotype: At one end, the junction sequence differs from germline, possibly due to a read error. The CDR3 sequence: CAGSDGGAGDPEAFF. In DNA form, the CDR3 reads TGTGCCGGCAGCGACGGGGGGGCGGGGGACCCTGAAGCTTTCTTT. The rearrangement uses TRBV9 and TRBJ1-1; D is possibly TRBD1 (6 bases). This CDR3 has 15 amino acids. Germline V CDR1 and CDR2: SGDLS, YYNGEE. Together with reference TRBV9 and TRBJ1-1, the CDR3 gives the full variable domain: DSGVTQTPKHLITATGQRVTLRCSPRSGDLSVYWYQQSLDQGLQFLIQYYNGEERAKGNILERFSAQQFPDLHSELNLSSLELGDSALYFCAGSDGGAGDPEAFFGQGTRLTVV.

CDR3 DNA sequence: TGCGCCAGCAGCCAATCTCGAAGCGCCCAAGAGACCCAGTACTTC. Its protein is CASSQSRSAQETQYF. The genes are TRBV4-1 and TRBJ2-5; D ambiguous. Trimming removed 2 bases from V and 1 base from J, with 11 bases in between. Germline V gene data show CDR1 as MGHRA and CDR2 as YSYEKL. The CDR3 length is 15 residues.

For the CDR3, the DNA is TGTGCCAGCAGCCAACGCGGCGATGAAAAACTGTTTTTT. This gives the protein CASSQRGDEKLFF. The chain uses TRBV4-2 and TRBJ1-4; D ambiguous. This CDR3 has 13 amino acids. V shed 2 bases and J shed 6 bases, with 7 bases lying between them. The germline V gene has CDR1 LGHNA and CDR2 YNFKEQ.

A few counts support this clonotype. V gene TRBV28 combines with J gene TRBJ2-3; possibly TRBD1 for D (5 bases). The germline V gene has CDR1 MDHEN and CDR2 SYDVKM. There are 16 residues in the CDR3. The V end lost 7 bases, the J end lost 5 bases, and 22 bases lay between the germline ends. CDR3 bases: TGTGCCAGCACCACCCCCGCGAGTCCAGGGAAAGATACGCAGTATTTT. Its translation: CASTTPASPGKDTQYF.

The rearrangement joins TRBV11-1 to TRBJ2-7, with D perhaps matching TRBD1 (7 bases). With the DNA end fitting TRBJ2-5 better, the J assignment may be wrong. CDR3 length equals 14 residues. Germline loops: CDR1 SGHAT, CDR2 FQDESV (reference sequence). CDR3 amino acids: CASSQGGFHETQYF. DNA of the CDR3: TGTGCCAGCAGTCAGGGGGGCTTTCATGAGACCCAGTACTTC.

The chain carries TRBV20-1 and TRBJ1-1; tentative D call: TRBD1 (5 bases). This CDR3 is built from 15 residues. From germline, CDR1 is DFQATT and CDR2 SNEGSKA (reference sequence). V lost 6 bases and J lost 5, with 22 bases in between. The CDR3 DNA follows: TGCAGTGCCCTATCAGAGAGGAATTGGGGGACTGAAGCTTTCTTT. It is translated as CSALSERNWGTEAFF.